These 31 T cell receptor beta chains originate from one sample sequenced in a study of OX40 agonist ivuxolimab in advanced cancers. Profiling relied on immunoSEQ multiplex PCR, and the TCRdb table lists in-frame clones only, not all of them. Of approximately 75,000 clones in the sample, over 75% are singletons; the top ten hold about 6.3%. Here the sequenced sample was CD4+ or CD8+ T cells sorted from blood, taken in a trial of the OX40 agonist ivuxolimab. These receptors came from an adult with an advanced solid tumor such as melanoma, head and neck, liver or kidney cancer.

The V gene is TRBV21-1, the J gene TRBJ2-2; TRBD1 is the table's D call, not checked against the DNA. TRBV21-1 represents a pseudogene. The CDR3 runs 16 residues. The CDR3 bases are TGTGCCAGCAGCAAGCGGGAGACAGGGGACACCGGGGAGCTGTTTTTT. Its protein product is CASSKRETGDTGELFF.

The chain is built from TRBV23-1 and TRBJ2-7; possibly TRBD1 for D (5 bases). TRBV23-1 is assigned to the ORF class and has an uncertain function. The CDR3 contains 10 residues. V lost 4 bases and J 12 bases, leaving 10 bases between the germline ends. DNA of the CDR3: TGCGCCAGCAGTCTGCCAGGGTTGTACTTC. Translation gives CASSLPGLYF.

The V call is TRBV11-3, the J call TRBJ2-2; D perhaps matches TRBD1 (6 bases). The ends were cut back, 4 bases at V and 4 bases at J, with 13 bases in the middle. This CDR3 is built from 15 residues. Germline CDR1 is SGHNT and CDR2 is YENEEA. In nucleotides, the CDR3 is TGTGCCAGCAGCTCACAGGGACGGGTCACCGGGGAGCTGTTTTTT. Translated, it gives CASSSQGRVTGELFF. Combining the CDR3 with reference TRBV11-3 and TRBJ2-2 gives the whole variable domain EAGVVQSPRYKIIEKKQPVAFWCNPISGHNTLYWYLQNLGQGPELLIRYENEEAVDDSQLPKDRFSAERLKGVDSTLKIQPAELGDSAVYLCASSSQGRVTGELFFGEGSRLTVL.

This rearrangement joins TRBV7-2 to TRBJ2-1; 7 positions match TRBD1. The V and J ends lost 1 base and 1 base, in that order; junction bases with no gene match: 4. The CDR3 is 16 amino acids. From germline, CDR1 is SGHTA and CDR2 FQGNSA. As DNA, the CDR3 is TGTGCCAGCAGCTTAGACCAGGACAGGTCCTACAATGAGCAGTTCTTC. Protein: CASSLDQDRSYNEQFF. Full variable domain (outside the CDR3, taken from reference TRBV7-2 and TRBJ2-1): GAGVSQSPSNKVTEKGKDVELRCDPISGHTALYWYRQSLGQGLEFLIYFQGNSAPDKSGLPSDRFSAERTGGSVSTLTIQRTQQEDSAVYLCASSLDQDRSYNEQFFGPGTRLTVL.

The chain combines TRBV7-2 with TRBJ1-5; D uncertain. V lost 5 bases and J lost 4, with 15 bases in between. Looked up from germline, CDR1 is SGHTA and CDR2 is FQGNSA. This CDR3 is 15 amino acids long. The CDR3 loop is CASSPEGRGNQPQHF. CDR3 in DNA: TGTGCCAGCAGCCCGGAAGGACGGGGAAATCAGCCCCAGCATTTT.

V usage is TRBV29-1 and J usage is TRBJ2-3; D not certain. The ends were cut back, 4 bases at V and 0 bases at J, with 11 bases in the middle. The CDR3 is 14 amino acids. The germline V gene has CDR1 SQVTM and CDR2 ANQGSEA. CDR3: CSVGVAASTDTQYF. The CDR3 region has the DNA TGCAGCGTTGGGGTGGCGGCAAGCACAGATACGCAGTATTTT.

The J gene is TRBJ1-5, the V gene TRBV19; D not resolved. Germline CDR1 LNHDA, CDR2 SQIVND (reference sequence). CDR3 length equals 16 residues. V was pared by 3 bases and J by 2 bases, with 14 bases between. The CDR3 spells CASSMYGVVGNQPQHF. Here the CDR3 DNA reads TGTGCCAGTAGTATGTACGGAGTGGTGGGCAATCAGCCCCAGCATTTT.

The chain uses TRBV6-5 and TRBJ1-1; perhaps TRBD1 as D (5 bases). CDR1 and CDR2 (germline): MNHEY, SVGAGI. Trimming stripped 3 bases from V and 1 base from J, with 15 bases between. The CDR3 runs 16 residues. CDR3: CASSYRTGRGNTEAFF. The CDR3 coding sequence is TGTGCCAGCAGTTATCGTACGGGGCGGGGGAACACTGAAGCTTTCTTT.

The CDR3 DNA is TGCGCCAGCAGCGAGGGAAGCAGGGCGAACACTGAAGCTTTCTTT. Its translation: CASSEGSRANTEAFF. The genes are TRBV5-1 and TRBJ1-1; D is perhaps TRBD1 (5 bases). The V end lost 4 bases, the J end lost 1 base, and 14 bases lay between the germline ends. Germline V gene data show CDR1 as SGHRS and CDR2 as YFSETQ. This CDR3 contains 15 residues.

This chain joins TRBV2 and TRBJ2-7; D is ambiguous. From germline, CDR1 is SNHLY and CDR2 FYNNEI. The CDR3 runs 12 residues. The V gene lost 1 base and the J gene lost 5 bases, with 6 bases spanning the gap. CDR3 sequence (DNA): TGTGCCAGCAGTGAAGAGATCCACGAGCAGTACTTC. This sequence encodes CASSEEIHEQYF.

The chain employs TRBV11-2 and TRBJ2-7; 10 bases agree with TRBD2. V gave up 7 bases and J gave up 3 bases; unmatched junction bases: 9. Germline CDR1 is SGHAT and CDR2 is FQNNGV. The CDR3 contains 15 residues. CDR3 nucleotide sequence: TGTGCCAGCACCCCCAGACTAGCGGGCCACTACGAGCAGTACTTC. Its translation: CASTPRLAGHYEQYF.

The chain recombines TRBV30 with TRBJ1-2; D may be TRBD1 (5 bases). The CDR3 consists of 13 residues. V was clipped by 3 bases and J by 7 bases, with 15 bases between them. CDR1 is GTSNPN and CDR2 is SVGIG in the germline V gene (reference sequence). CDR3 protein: CAWRPQGTGGYTF. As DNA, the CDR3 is TGTGCCTGGAGGCCGCAGGGTACTGGTGGCTACACCTTC.

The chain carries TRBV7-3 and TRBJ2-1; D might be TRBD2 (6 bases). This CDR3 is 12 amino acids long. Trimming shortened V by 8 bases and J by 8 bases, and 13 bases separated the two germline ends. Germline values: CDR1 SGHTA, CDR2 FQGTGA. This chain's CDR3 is CASRKGGDEQFF. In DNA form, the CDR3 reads TGTGCCAGCCGAAAGGGCGGGGATGAGCAGTTCTTC. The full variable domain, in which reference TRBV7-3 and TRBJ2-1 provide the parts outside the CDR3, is GAGVSQTPSNKVTEKGKYVELRCDPISGHTALYWYRQSLGQGPEFLIYFQGTGAADDSGLPNDRFFAVRPEGSVSTLKIQRTERGDSAVYLCASRKGGDEQFFGPGTRLTVL.

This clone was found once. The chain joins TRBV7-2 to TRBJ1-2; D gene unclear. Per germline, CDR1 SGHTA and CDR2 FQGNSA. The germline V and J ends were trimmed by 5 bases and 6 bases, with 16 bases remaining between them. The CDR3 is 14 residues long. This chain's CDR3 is CASSPSPQRDGYTF. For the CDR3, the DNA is TGTGCCAGCAGCCCCAGCCCGCAGCGGGATGGCTACACCTTC.

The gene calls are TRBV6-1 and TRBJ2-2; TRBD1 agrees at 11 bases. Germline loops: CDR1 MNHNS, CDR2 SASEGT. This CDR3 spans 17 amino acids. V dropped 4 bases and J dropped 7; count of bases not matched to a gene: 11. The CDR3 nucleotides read TGTGCCAGCAGTGGATTCCGGGACAGGGGGATGGGCGGGGAGCTGTTTTTT. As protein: CASSGFRDRGMGGELFF.

The CDR3 region is CASSWRTGTNEYEQYF. The DNA of the CDR3 is TGTGCCAGCAGCTGGAGGACAGGGACAAACGAATACGAGCAGTACTTC. The chain uses TRBV5-4 and TRBJ2-7; 8 nucleotides line up with TRBD1. Germline CDR1 and CDR2: SGHNT and YYREEE (reference sequence). V was clipped by 3 bases and J by 4 bases; unmatched bases: 12. The CDR3 sequence is 16 residues long.

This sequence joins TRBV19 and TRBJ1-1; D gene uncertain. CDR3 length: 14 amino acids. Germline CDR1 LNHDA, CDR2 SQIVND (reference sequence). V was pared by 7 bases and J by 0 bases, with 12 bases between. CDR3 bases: TGTGCCAGTAATTGGAAAGGGATGAACACTGAAGCTTTCTTT. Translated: CASNWKGMNTEAFF. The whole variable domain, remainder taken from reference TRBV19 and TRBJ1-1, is DGGITQSPKYLFRKEGQNVTLSCEQNLNHDAMYWYRQDPGQGLRLIYYSQIVNDFQKGDIAEGYSVSREKKESFPLTVTSAQKNPTAFYLCASNWKGMNTEAFFGQGTRLTVV.

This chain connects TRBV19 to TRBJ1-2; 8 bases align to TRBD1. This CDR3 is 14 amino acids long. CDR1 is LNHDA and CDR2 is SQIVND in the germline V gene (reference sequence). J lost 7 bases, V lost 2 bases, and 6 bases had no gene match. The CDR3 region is CASSIRQGASGYTF. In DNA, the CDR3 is TGTGCCAGTAGTATACGGCAGGGGGCAAGTGGCTACACCTTC.

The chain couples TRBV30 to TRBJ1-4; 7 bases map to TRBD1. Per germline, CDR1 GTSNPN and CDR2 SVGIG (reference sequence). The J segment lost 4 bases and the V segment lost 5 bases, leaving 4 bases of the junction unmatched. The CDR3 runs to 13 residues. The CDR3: CAWSGDSNEKLFF. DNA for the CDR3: TGTGCCTGGTCCGGGGACAGTAATGAAAAACTGTTTTTT.

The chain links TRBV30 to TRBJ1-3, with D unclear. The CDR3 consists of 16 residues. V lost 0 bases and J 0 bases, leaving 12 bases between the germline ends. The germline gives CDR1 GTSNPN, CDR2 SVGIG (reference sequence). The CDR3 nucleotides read TGTGCCTGGAGTGTAAAGGGCGCCCGCTCTGGAAACACCATATATTTT. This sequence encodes CAWSVKGARSGNTIYF.

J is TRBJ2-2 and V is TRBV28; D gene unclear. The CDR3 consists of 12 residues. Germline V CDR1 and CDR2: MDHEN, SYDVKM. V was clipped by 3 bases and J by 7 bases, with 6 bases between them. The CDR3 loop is CASSFLIGELFF. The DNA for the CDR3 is TGTGCCAGCAGTTTCCTGATCGGGGAGCTGTTTTTT.

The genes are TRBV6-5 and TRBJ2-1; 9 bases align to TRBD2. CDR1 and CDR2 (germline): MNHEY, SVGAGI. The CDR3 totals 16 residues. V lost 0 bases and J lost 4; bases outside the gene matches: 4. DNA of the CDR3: TGTGCCAGCAGTTACTCGCGGGGGGGCTTTTACAATGAGCAGTTCTTC. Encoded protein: CASSYSRGGFYNEQFF.

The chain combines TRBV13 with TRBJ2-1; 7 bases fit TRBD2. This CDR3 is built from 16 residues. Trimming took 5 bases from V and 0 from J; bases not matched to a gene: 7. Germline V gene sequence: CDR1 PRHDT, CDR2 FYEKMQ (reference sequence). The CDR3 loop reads CASSPKAGTSYNEQFF. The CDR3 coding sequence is TGTGCCAGCAGCCCAAAAGCGGGAACCTCCTACAATGAGCAGTTCTTC.

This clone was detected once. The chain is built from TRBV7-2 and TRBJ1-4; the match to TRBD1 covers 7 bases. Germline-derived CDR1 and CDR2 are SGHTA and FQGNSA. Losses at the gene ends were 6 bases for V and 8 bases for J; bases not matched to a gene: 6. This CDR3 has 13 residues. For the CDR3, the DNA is TGTGCCAGCAGTACAGGGGAAAGAGAAAAACTGTTTTTT. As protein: CASSTGEREKLFF.

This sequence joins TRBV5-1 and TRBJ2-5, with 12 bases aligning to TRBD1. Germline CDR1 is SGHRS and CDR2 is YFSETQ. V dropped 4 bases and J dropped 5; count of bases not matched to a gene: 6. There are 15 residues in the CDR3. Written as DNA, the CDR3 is TGCGCCAGCAGCCTAGGGACAGGGGGCCAGGAGACCCAGTACTTC. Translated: CASSLGTGGQETQYF. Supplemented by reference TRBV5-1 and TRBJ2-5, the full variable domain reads KAGVTQTPRYLIKTRGQQVTLSCSPISGHRSVSWYQQTPGQGLQFLFEYFSETQRNKGNFPGRFSGRQFSNSRSEMNVSTLELGDSALYLCASSLGTGGQETQYFGPGTRLLVL.

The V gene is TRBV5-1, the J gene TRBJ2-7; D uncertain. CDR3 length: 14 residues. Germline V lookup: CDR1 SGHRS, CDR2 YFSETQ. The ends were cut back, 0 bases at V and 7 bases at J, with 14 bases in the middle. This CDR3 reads CASSLESSFREQYF. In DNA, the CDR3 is TGCGCCAGCAGCTTGGAATCATCCTTTCGGGAGCAGTACTTC.

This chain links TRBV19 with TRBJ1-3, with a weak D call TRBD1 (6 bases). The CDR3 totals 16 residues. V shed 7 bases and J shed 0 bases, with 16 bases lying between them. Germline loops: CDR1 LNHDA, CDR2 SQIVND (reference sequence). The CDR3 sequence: CASTPNRDTSGNTIYF. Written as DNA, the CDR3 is TGTGCCAGTACCCCTAACCGGGACACCTCTGGAAACACCATATATTTT.

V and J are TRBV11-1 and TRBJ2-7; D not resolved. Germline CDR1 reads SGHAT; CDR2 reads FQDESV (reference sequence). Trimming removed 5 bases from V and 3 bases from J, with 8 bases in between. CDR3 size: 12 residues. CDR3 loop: CASSAPYYEQYF. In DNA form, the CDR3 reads TGTGCCAGCAGCGCGCCCTACTACGAGCAGTACTTC.

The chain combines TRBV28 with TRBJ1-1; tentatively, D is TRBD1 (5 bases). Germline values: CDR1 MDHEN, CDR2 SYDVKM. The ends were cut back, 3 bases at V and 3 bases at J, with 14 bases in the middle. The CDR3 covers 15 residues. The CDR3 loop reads CASSFERRGDTEAFF. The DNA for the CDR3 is TGTGCCAGCAGTTTCGAGCGGAGGGGTGACACTGAAGCTTTCTTT.

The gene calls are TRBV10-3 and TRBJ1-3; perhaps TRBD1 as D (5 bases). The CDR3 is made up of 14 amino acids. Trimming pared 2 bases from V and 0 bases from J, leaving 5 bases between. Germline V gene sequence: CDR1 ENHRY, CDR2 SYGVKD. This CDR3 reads CAISERGSGNTIYF. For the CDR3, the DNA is TGTGCCATCAGTGAGAGGGGCTCTGGAAACACCATATATTTT.

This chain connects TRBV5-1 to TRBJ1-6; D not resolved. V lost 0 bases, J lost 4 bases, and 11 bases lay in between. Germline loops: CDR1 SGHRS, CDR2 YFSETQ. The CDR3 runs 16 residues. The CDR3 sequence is CASSLGAGGYNSPLHF. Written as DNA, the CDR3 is TGCGCCAGCAGCTTGGGAGCTGGAGGATATAATTCACCCCTCCACTTT.